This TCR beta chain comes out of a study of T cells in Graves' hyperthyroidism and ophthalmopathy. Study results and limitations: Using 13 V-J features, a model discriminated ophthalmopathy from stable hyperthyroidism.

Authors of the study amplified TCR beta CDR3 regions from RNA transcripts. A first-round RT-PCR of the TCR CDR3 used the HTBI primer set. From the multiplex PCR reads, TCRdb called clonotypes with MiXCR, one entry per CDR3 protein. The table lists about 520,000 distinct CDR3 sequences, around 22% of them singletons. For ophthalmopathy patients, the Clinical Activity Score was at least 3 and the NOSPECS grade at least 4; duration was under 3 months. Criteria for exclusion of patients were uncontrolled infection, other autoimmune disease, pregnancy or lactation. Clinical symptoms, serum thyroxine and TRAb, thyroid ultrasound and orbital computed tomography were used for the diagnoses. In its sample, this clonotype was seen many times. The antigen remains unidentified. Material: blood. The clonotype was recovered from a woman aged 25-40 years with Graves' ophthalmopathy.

The CDR3 DNA reads TGTGCCAGCAGCGACAGGTTATATCAGCCCCAGCATTTT. This encodes CASSDRLYQPQHF. The V call is TRBV6-1, the J call TRBJ1-5; perhaps TRBD1 as D (6 bases). This CDR3 is built from 13 residues. Germline-derived CDR1 and CDR2 are MNHNS and SASEGT. Trimming removed 6 bases at V and 5 bases at J, with 11 bases between.